This entry features one T cell receptor (beta chain) sequence. This sample is drawn from a study of blood T cell repertoires in COVID-19. As for the study in general: Sample material is recorded as cDNA or gDNA derived from T cells, B-cell-depleted T cells, or PBMCs.

Germline values: CDR1 SGHTA, CDR2 FQGNSA. This CDR3 contains 15 residues. V was pared by 1 base and J by 11 bases, with 8 bases of the junction left unmatched. Per the original methods: The assay estimated nucleated cells by amplifying reference gene primers. TCRdb's table, derived via immunoSEQ multiplex PCR, lists solely in-frame clones and lacks some. That table is the source of V, J and clone size, and D and trimming were worked out from the DNA. Of tens of thousands of clones in the sample, 85% were seen once. Sequencing input: peripheral blood. The sequence was collected from an elderly man with acute or convalescent COVID-19. The chain recombines TRBV7-2 with TRBJ1-6; TRBD1 agrees at 7 bases. DNA of the CDR3: TGTGCCAGCAGCTTAGGGACAGGCCAATTAACACCCCTCCACTTT. Translating gives CASSLGTGQLTPLHF.